Shown below are 28 T cell receptor beta chains from a single sample sequenced in a study of response to subunit inactivated influenza vaccine. TCRdb recomputed calls from the RT-PCR reads with MiXCR, one row per CDR3 protein. Seen here are hundreds of thousands of distinct CDR3 sequences, around 15% observed once, and the top ten hold 7.6%. Here the sequenced sample was PBMCs from blood, taken 14 to 15 days before vaccination. The receptors stem from a man aged 50-59 years who received an inactivated influenza vaccine.

This clonotype was detected once. The chain links TRBV30 to TRBJ2-2; the match to TRBD2 covers 12 bases. Germline V gene data show CDR1 as GTSNPN and CDR2 as SVGIG (reference sequence). V lost 0 bases and J lost 3; bases outside the gene matches: 5. This CDR3 is 17 amino acids long. CDR3 coding DNA: TGTGCCTGGAGTGTACCTAGCGGGGGGGCACACACCGGGGAGCTGTTTTTT. It encodes CAWSVPSGGAHTGELFF.

There are a few counts of this clonotype. V gene TRBV20-1 combines with J gene TRBJ1-1, with D perhaps matching TRBD1 (5 bases). Between the trimmed V and J ends, which lost 2 bases and 1 base, there was a span of 8 bases. Germline assignment: CDR1 DFQATT and CDR2 SNEGSKA (reference sequence). This CDR3 has 13 amino acids. CDR3 DNA sequence: TGCAGTGCTAGACGGACACAGAACACTGAAGCTTTCTTT. Amino acids: CSARRTQNTEAFF.

This clonotype was detected only a few times. The chain employs TRBV6-6 and TRBJ1-2; 7 bases line up with TRBD1. The trim removed 9 bases at V and 8 bases at J, leaving 9 bases unmatched. The CDR3 has 12 residues. Germline-derived CDR1 and CDR2 are MNHNY and SVGAGI (reference sequence). CDR3 region: CASFNRGSGYTF. The CDR3 nucleotides read TGTGCCAGTTTTAACAGGGGCTCGGGCTACACCTTC.

This clonotype was counted only a few times. The chain is built from TRBV3-1 and TRBJ2-6; 10 bases are a match to TRBD1. The junction had 0 bases not matched to a gene; V was cut back by 1 base and J by 0 bases. This CDR3 is 17 amino acids long. Germline CDR1 is LGHDT and CDR2 is YNNKEL (reference sequence). The DNA for the CDR3 is TGTGCCAGCAGCCAAGGGACAGGGGGCTCTGGGGCCAACGTCCTGACTTTC. Its translation is CASSQGTGGSGANVLTF.

This clonotype was seen a few times. The chain recombines TRBV3-1 with TRBJ2-1; 10 bases are a match to TRBD2. This CDR3 is built from 18 residues. Per germline, CDR1 LGHDT and CDR2 YNNKEL (reference sequence). Losses at the gene ends were 0 bases for V and 8 bases for J; bases not matched to a gene: 13. The CDR3: CASSQDRSGRARSYEQFF. The CDR3 bases are TGTGCCAGCAGCCAAGATCGAAGCGGGAGGGCCCGGTCCTATGAGCAGTTCTTC.

This clonotype was counted a few times. V usage is TRBV6-2 or TRBV6-3 and J usage is TRBJ2-7; 9 nucleotides line up with TRBD2. There are 16 residues in the CDR3. Germline V gene data show CDR1 as MNHEY and CDR2 as SVGEGT. Trimming cost V 6 bases and J 1 base; bases outside gene matches: 10. The CDR3 sequence: CASRAAREGSSYEQYF. For the CDR3, the DNA is TGTGCCAGCAGGGCAGCGCGGGAGGGGAGTTCCTACGAGCAGTACTTC.

This clonotype occurred many times. The gene calls are TRBV29-1 and TRBJ2-2, with D unresolved. This CDR3 has 12 amino acids. The V gene's germline CDR1 is SQVTM and CDR2 ANQGSEA. V was cut by 4 bases and J by 1 base, with 4 bases left in between. This CDR3 is CSVGGNTGELFF. In DNA form, the CDR3 reads TGCAGCGTTGGCGGGAACACCGGGGAGCTGTTTTTT.

The table lists this clonotype with a few counts. The rearrangement links TRBV28 to TRBJ1-2, with 7 bases identical to TRBD1. The CDR3 runs 16 residues. From germline, CDR1 is MDHEN and CDR2 SYDVKM. J gave up 8 bases and V 4 bases, and 16 bases lay outside the gene matches. The chain's CDR3 is CASSSLHRDRVEGYTF. In DNA form, the CDR3 reads TGTGCCAGCAGTTCCCTGCATCGGGACAGAGTGGAGGGCTACACCTTC.

In this sample, this clonotype turned up a few times. V is TRBV5-1 and J is TRBJ2-2; TRBD1 agrees at 8 bases. V lost 4 bases, J lost 6 bases, and 2 bases stayed unmatched. Germline CDR1 SGHRS, CDR2 YFSETQ. CDR3 length: 13 amino acids. DNA for the CDR3: TGCGCCAGCAGCGGGGGACAGGCCGGGGAGCTGTTTTTT. Translating it yields CASSGGQAGELFF. The entire variable domain, with the rest obtained from reference TRBV5-1 and TRBJ2-2, is as follows: KAGVTQTPRYLIKTRGQQVTLSCSPISGHRSVSWYQQTPGQGLQFLFEYFSETQRNKGNFPGRFSGRQFSNSRSEMNVSTLELGDSALYLCASSGGQAGELFFGEGSRLTVL.

This clonotype came up a few times. J is TRBJ2-1 and V is TRBV20-1, with 12 bases lining up with TRBD2. Germline V lookup: CDR1 DFQATT, CDR2 SNEGSKA (reference sequence). The CDR3 is 15 residues long. Germline trimming cut 1 base from V and 12 bases from J; bases unmatched to any gene: 10. DNA for the CDR3: TGCAGTGCTAGAGCTAGCGGGAGGGCCTATAGTGGGCAGTTCTTC. Its translation: CSARASGRAYSGQFF.

This chain links TRBV28 with TRBJ2-1; 12 bases agree with TRBD1. V shed 7 bases, J shed 9 bases, and the junction held 10 bases outside the gene matches. There are 15 residues in the CDR3. Germline loops: CDR1 MDHEN, CDR2 SYDVKM. CDR3 DNA: TGTGCCAGCACCCTAGGGACAGGGGGCTTTTTTGAGCAGTTCTTC. It translates to CASTLGTGGFFEQFF.

V gene TRBV5-6 combines with J gene TRBJ1-4, with D unclear. Germline CDR1 SGHDT, CDR2 YYEEEE. The V end lost 2 bases, the J end lost 8 bases, and 16 bases lay between the germline ends. The length of the CDR3 is 15 residues. The CDR3 loop reads CASSFTGRSEEKLFF. The CDR3, as DNA: TGTGCCAGCAGCTTTACGGGGAGGTCAGAGGAAAAACTGTTTTTT.

This clonotype was seen a handful of times. V usage is TRBV15 and J usage is TRBJ2-2, with a possible D match to TRBD1 (6 bases). Trimming pared 8 bases from V and 2 bases from J, leaving 12 bases between. CDR3 length: 14 residues. Germline V lookup: CDR1 LNHNV, CDR2 YYDKDF (reference sequence). The CDR3 nucleotides are TGTGCCACCCCAGGGGACATAAACACCGGGGAGCTGTTTTTT. Amino acid sequence: CATPGDINTGELFF. Variable domain in full (rest from reference TRBV15 and TRBJ2-2): DAMVIQNPRYQVTQFGKPVTLSCSQTLNHNVMYWYQQKSSQAPKLLFHYYDKDFNNEADTPDNFQSRRPNTSFCFLDIRSPGLGDTAMYLCATPGDINTGELFFGEGSRLTVL.

Only a few counts were recorded for this clonotype. The J gene is TRBJ1-2, the V gene TRBV7-9, with a weak D call TRBD1 (6 bases). Trimming took off 4 bases at V and 7 bases at J, with 13 bases between the two ends. The CDR3 has 13 amino acids. Germline V gives CDR1 SEHNR, CDR2 FQNEAQ (reference sequence). CDR3 DNA sequence: TGTGCCAGCAGCTCCGGGACACGACGTGGCTACACCTTC. Its translation is CASSSGTRRGYTF.

This clonotype was found many times. V and J are TRBV7-9 and TRBJ2-2, with 8 positions matching TRBD2. Germline V gene data show CDR1 as SEHNR and CDR2 as FQNEAQ (reference sequence). The CDR3 sequence is 16 residues long. V was clipped by 2 bases and J by 3 bases; unmatched bases: 5. DNA for the CDR3: TGTGCCAGCAGCTTACCGGGAGGGCGTTACACCGGGGAGCTGTTTTTT. It specifies CASSLPGGRYTGELFF. Drawing the rest from reference TRBV7-9 and TRBJ2-2, the complete variable domain is DTGVSQNPRHKITKRGQNVTFRCDPISEHNRLYWYRQTLGQGPEFLTYFQNEAQLEKSRLLSDRFSAERPKGSFSTLEIQRTEQGDSAMYLCASSLPGGRYTGELFFGEGSRLTVL.

This clonotype was recorded at least ten times. The chain employs TRBV6-5 and TRBJ2-7; 10 positions agree with TRBD2. Germline loops: CDR1 MNHEY, CDR2 SVGAGI. The CDR3 is 16 amino acids. The J segment lost 2 bases and the V segment lost 2 bases, leaving 6 bases of the junction unmatched. The CDR3 nucleotides read TGTGCCAGCAGTTACGGGCTAGCGGGGGCCGCCTACGAGCAGTACTTC. Encoded protein: CASSYGLAGAAYEQYF.

The rearrangement links TRBV12-3 or TRBV12-4 to TRBJ2-5; 9 bases are a match to TRBD2. Trimming removed 9 bases from V and 1 base from J; junction bases left unmatched: 9. This CDR3 is 15 amino acids long. CDR3 sequence: CASSRSAGGQETQYF. As DNA, the CDR3 is TGTGCCAGTAGCAGATCAGCGGGGGGCCAAGAGACCCAGTACTTC.

In its sample, this clonotype was seen many times. The chain uses TRBV29-1 and TRBJ2-7; 10 bases agree with TRBD1. This CDR3 has 13 amino acids. The V gene end was trimmed by 6 bases and the J gene end by 6 bases; junction bases not matched to a gene: 8. Germline CDR1 and CDR2: SQVTM and ANQGSEA. CDR3 sequence: CSVNSGTGAEQYF. In DNA, the CDR3 is TGCAGCGTAAACTCCGGGACAGGGGCCGAGCAGTACTTC.

This clonotype turned up a few times. The chain employs TRBV29-1 and TRBJ2-1; TRBD2 matches 12 bases. Unmatched junction bases numbered 10, after V lost 7 bases and J lost 9 bases. CDR1 and CDR2 (germline): SQVTM, ANQGSEA. This CDR3 spans 14 amino acids. CDR3 nucleotides: TGCAGCGAGGCGCTAGCGGGAGGGCCCACTGAGCAGTTCTTC. Its translation is CSEALAGGPTEQFF.

There are a few counts of this clonotype. The rearrangement links TRBV7-2 to TRBJ1-2; D gene ambiguous. V was cut by 4 bases and J by 4 bases, with 10 bases left in between. This CDR3 contains 13 residues. Per germline, CDR1 SGHTA and CDR2 FQGNSA. The CDR3 loop is CASSSASPYGYTF. The CDR3 DNA is TGTGCCAGCAGCTCCGCGTCTCCCTATGGCTACACCTTC.

This clonotype was picked up many times. V usage is TRBV5-4 and J usage is TRBJ2-5, with D perhaps assigned TRBD1 or TRBD2 (5 bases each). The CDR3 totals 14 residues. Per germline, CDR1 SGHNT and CDR2 YYREEE (reference sequence). V lost 4 bases to trimming and J lost 2 bases, with 12 bases between them. CDR3: CASSPPGLQETQYF. The CDR3 nucleotides read TGTGCCAGCAGCCCCCCGGGGCTACAAGAGACCCAGTACTTC.

The rearrangement uses TRBV7-9 and TRBJ2-1; no clear D. Trimming took 11 bases from V and 7 from J, leaving 15 bases between them. This CDR3 is built from 12 residues. The germline V gene encodes CDR1 SEHNR and CDR2 FQNEAQ (reference sequence). The CDR3 loop reads CAAATGRNEQFF. DNA for the CDR3: TGTGCCGCCGCCACTGGACGTAATGAGCAGTTCTTC.

This clonotype was observed many times. V usage is TRBV5-1 and J usage is TRBJ2-3, with no clear D. The CDR3 is made up of 15 amino acids. CDR1 and CDR2 from the germline V gene are SGHRS and YFSETQ. V lost 0 bases, J lost 0 bases, and 8 bases lay in between. The CDR3 reads CASSLVVRSTDTQYF. The CDR3 DNA reads TGCGCCAGCAGCTTGGTGGTACGAAGCACAGATACGCAGTATTTT.

With respect to this clonotype: Relative to the germline gene, one junction end is altered; a read error may explain this. CDR3 nucleotide sequence: TGTGCCAGCAGGGAAGGAATCAATCAGCCCCAGCATTTT. Amino acids: CASREGINQPQHF. The rearrangement links TRBV6-1 to TRBJ1-5; no reliable D call. This CDR3 has 13 amino acids. Germline CDR1 is MNHNS and CDR2 is SASEGT.

This clonotype was detected a few times. This chain uses TRBV25-1 with TRBJ2-7; perhaps TRBD1 as D (6 bases). CDR3 length: 14 amino acids. Germline V gene sequence: CDR1 MGHDK, CDR2 SYGVNS. V lost 4 bases and J lost 4, with 14 bases in between. The CDR3, as DNA: TGTGCCAGCAGTGTAGGGGACATATCGTACGAGCAGTACTTC. Its protein product is CASSVGDISYEQYF.

The J gene is TRBJ2-5, the V gene TRBV4-3; 7 bases align to TRBD2. With 1 base clipped from V and 4 bases from J, the junction kept 3 bases outside the gene matches. Germline assignment: CDR1 LGHNA and CDR2 YSLEER. CDR3 length equals 14 residues. This CDR3 is CASSQGGGSETQYF. DNA for the CDR3: TGCGCCAGCAGCCAAGGGGGGGGATCAGAGACCCAGTACTTC.

The chain uses TRBV4-3 and TRBJ2-4; TRBD2 matches 7 bases. Germline V CDR1 and CDR2: LGHNA, YSLEER. V was clipped by 4 bases and J by 3 bases; unmatched bases: 15. The length of the CDR3 is 18 residues. CDR3 nucleotide sequence: TGCGCCAGCAGCCGCCAGATCCGGGGAGGGTTGAGCAAAAACATTCAGTACTTC. This encodes CASSRQIRGGLSKNIQYF.

For this clonotype: At one end the junction does not follow the germline gene, possibly because of a read error. The chain has TRBV7-9 and TRBJ1-4; 7 bases align to TRBD1. The CDR3 runs 16 residues. The germline V gene encodes CDR1 SEHNR and CDR2 FQNEAQ (reference sequence). CDR3 in amino acids: CASSFRTGGPKEKLFF. CDR3 DNA: TGTGCCAGCAGCTTTAGGACAGGTGGCCCTAAAGAAAAACTGTTTTTT.